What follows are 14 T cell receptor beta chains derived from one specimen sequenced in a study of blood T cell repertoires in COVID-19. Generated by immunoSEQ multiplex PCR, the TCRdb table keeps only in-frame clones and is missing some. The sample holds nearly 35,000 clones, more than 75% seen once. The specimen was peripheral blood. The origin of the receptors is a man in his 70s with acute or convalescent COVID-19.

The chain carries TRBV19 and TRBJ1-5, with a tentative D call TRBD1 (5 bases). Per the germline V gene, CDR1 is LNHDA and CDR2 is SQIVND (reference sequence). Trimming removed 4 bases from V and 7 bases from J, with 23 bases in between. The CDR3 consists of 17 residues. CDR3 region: CASSNVNNGGIGQPQHF. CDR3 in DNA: TGTGCCAGTAGTAATGTTAATAACGGGGGGATTGGGCAGCCCCAGCATTTT.

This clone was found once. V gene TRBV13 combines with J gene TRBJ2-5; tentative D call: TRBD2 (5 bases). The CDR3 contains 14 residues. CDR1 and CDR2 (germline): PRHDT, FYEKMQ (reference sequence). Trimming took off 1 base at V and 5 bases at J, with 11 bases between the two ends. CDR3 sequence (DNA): TGTGCCAGCAGCTTAGAGGGTGAGGGCGAGACCCAGTACTTC. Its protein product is CASSLEGEGETQYF. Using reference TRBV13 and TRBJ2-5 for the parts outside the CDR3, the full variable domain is AAGVIQSPRHLIKEKRETATLKCYPIPRHDTVYWYQQGPGQDPQFLISFYEKMQSDKGSIPDRFSAQQFSDYHSELNMSSLELGDSALYFCASSLEGEGETQYFGPGTRLLVL.

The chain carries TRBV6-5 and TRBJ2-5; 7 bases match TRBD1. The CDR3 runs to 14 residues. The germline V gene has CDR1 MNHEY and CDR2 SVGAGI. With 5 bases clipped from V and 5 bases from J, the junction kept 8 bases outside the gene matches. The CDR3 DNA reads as TGTGCCAGCAGTCCCGGGACAGCTTGGGAGACCCAGTACTTC. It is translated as CASSPGTAWETQYF.

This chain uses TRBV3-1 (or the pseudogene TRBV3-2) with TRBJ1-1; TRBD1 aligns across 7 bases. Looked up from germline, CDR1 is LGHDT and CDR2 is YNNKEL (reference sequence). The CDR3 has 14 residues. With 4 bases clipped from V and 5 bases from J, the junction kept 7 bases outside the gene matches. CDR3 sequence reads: CASSLRQGGTEAFF. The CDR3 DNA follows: TGTGCCAGCAGCCTTCGACAGGGTGGAACTGAAGCTTTCTTT.

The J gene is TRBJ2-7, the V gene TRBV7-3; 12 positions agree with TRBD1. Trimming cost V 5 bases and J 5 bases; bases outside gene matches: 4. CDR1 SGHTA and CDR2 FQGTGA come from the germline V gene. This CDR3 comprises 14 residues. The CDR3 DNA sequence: TGTGCCAGCAGCCCGGGGACAGGGGGCGACGAGCAGTACTTC. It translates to CASSPGTGGDEQYF.

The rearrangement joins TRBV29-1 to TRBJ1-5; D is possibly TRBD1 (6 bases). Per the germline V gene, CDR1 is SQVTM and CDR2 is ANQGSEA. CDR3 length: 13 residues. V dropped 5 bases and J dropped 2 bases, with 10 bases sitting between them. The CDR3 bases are TGCAGCGTTCCACAGGGTCGCAATCAGCCCCAGCATTTT. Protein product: CSVPQGRNQPQHF.

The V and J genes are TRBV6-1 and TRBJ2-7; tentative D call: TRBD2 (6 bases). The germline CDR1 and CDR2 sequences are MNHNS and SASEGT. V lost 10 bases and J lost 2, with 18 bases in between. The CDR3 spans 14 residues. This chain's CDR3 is CAITRGLFTYEQYF. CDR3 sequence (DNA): TGTGCCATCACTAGGGGACTCTTTACCTACGAGCAGTACTTC.

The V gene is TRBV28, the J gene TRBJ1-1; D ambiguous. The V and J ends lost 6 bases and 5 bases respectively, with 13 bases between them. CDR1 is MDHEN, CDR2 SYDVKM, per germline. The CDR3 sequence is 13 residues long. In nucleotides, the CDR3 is TGTGCCAGCAGGCTCCACTTGAGGACTGAAGCTTTCTTT. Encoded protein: CASRLHLRTEAFF. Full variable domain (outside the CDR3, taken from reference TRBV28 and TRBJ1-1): DVKVTQSSRYLVKRTGEKVFLECVQDMDHENMFWYRQDPGLGLRLIYFSYDVKMKEKGDIPEGYSVSREKKERFSLILESASTNQTSMYLCASRLHLRTEAFFGQGTRLTVV.

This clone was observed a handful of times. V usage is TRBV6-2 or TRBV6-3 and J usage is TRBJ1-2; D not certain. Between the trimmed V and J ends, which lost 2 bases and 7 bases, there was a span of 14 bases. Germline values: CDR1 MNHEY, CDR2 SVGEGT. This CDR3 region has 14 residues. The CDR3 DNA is TGTGCCAGCAGTTACAGGATCGAGGCAGTTGGCTACACCTTC. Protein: CASSYRIEAVGYTF.

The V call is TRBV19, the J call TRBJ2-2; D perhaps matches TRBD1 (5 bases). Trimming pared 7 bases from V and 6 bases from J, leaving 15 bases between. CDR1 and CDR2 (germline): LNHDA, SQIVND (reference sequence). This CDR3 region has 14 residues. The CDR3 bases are TGTGCCAGTACCCCTGGCAGGGCGGCCGGGGAGCTGTTTTTT. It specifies CASTPGRAAGELFF.

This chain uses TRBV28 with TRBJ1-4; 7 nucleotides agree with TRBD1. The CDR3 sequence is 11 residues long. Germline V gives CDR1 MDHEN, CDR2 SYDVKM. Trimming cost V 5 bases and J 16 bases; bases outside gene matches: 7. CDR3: CASSPGTVRFF. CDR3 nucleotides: TGTGCCAGCAGTCCAGGGACAGTCAGGTTTTTT.

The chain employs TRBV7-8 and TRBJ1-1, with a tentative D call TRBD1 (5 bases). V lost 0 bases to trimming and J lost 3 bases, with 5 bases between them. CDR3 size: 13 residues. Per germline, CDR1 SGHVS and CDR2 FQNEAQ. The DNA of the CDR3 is TGTGCCAGCAGCTTAGCAGGGGACACTGAAGCTTTCTTT. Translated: CASSLAGDTEAFF.

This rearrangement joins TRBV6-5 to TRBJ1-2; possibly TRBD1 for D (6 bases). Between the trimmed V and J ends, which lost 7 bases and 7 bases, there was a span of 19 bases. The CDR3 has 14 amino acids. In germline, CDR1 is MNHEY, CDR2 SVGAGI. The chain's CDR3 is CASIHLQGSRGYTF. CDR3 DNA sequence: TGTGCCAGCATCCACCTTCAGGGGAGCCGTGGCTACACCTTC.

The CDR3 is CASSLSRTSGGWIDTQYF. CDR3 sequence (DNA): TGTGCCAGCAGCTTATCCCGGACTAGCGGGGGGTGGATAGATACGCAGTATTTT. The rearrangement links TRBV7-2 to TRBJ2-3; 14 bases align to TRBD2. The CDR3 loop spans 18 amino acids. Losses at the gene ends were 2 bases for V and 5 bases for J; bases not matched to a gene: 9. Germline CDR1 SGHTA, CDR2 FQGNSA.